A single sample gave rise to the 6 T cell receptor beta chains below, sequenced in a study of blood T cell repertoires in COVID-19. Sequencing used immunoSEQ multiplex PCR; TCRdb keeps in-frame clones, though not all of them. This table has under 250,000 clones, around 82% appearing once. Sequenced: peripheral blood. The source is a human donor in a cohort sampled during active COVID-19.

This clone was seen a few times. This chain links TRBV15 with TRBJ1-1, with D perhaps matching TRBD1 (6 bases). Germline V gene lookup returns CDR1 LNHNV and CDR2 YYDKDF (reference sequence). CDR3 length: 14 amino acids. Trimming left V 5 bases short and J 1 base short, with 11 bases between. The CDR3 loop is CATSVDRQNTEAFF. In DNA form, the CDR3 reads TGTGCCACCAGCGTCGACAGGCAGAACACTGAAGCTTTCTTT.

This sequence joins TRBV4-3 and TRBJ2-5, with 9 bases that match TRBD1. The CDR3 is made up of 15 amino acids. V was clipped by 0 bases and J by 5 bases; unmatched bases: 4. Germline V gives CDR1 LGHNA, CDR2 YSLEER. The CDR3 region has the DNA TGCGCCAGCAGCCAAGATCAGGACAGGGGTGAGACCCAGTACTTC. It translates to CASSQDQDRGETQYF.

V usage is TRBV4-2 and J usage is TRBJ2-1; 11 nucleotides match TRBD2. The germline gives CDR1 LGHNA, CDR2 YNFKEQ. CDR3 length equals 17 residues. V shed 4 bases, J shed 8 bases, and the junction held 13 bases outside the gene matches. The CDR3 protein is CASSRLVSGGARDEQFF. CDR3 in DNA: TGTGCCAGCAGCCGACTAGTTAGCGGGGGGGCCAGGGATGAGCAGTTCTTC.

This chain joins TRBV19 and TRBJ2-3; D is perhaps TRBD1 (6 bases). The length of the CDR3 is 13 residues. Trimming shortened V by 5 bases and J by 4 bases, and 10 bases separated the two germline ends. Germline V gives CDR1 LNHDA, CDR2 SQIVND (reference sequence). The CDR3 loop is CASSAYRADTQYF. The CDR3 DNA reads as TGTGCCAGTAGTGCATACAGGGCAGATACGCAGTATTTT.

This chain links TRBV2 with TRBJ2-1; TRBD2 agrees at 10 bases. After removal of 5 bases from V and 7 bases from J, the junction contained 8 bases not matched to a gene. This CDR3 is 15 amino acids long. The germline V gene encodes CDR1 SNHLY and CDR2 FYNNEI. CDR3 region: CASSILAGDGNEQFF. The CDR3 region has the DNA TGTGCCAGCAGTATCCTAGCGGGAGATGGGAATGAGCAGTTCTTC.

The chain employs TRBV27 and TRBJ1-3, with D hard to call. This CDR3 is built from 14 residues. V was shortened by 3 bases and J by 2 bases, with 8 bases between the two germline ends. Germline values: CDR1 MNHEY, CDR2 SMNVEV (reference sequence). CDR3 DNA: TGTGCCAGCAGTTTCGCGGAAACTGGAAACACCATATATTTT. Encoded protein: CASSFAETGNTIYF.